This T cell receptor (beta chain) was identified in a study of T cell changes during pregnancy in multiple sclerosis (dated by TCRdb to about 2019). In terms of the full investigation: The study examined how the T cell repertoire changed over the course of pregnancy in women with multiple sclerosis.

As regards this clone: The antigen this receptor binds is unknown. The sample holds no much larger clone one base away, and base qualities are not on file.

There are 15 amino acids in the CDR3, from cysteine to phenylalanine inclusive. Only the CDR3 part of the read is kept: 45 bases, read in frame from the first base. V drops 3 bases and J drops 7 bases, leaving 16 bases in between. Via the germline V gene, CDR1 is KGHSH and CDR2 LQKENI. Libraries were prepared through the immunoSEQ multiplex PCR assay. TCRdb's version of the immuneACCESS table is confined to in-frame rearrangements and falls short of the full clone set. An unresolved V gene accounts for under half of the shortfall where checked; the remainder is of unknown origin. The sample profile shows fewer than 140,000 clones; just under 95% of them were found once. 1.6% of the sample belongs to the ten largest clones.

Rearrangement joined TRBV18 to TRBJ1-5, and TRBD1 may be the D gene, going by 5 matching bases. This TCR derives from a female donor with multiple sclerosis, enrolled in a pregnancy study. This material consisted of peripheral blood, taken after pregnancy. The CDR3 protein sequence reads: CASSPGEGLRQPQHF. The DNA is TGTGCCAGCTCACCGGGGGAGGGGTTACGACAGCCCCAGCATTTT.